The T cell receptor (beta chain) described here comes from a study of cytomegalovirus exposure and HLA in healthy donors. This PCR relied on a set of 60 Vbeta primers and 13 Jbeta primers. TCRdb keeps only in-frame clones here, not all; method: immunoSEQ multiplex PCR. The data show approximately 200,000 clones, with over 75% seen just once and 1.3% held by the top ten. This donor's record omits CMV serostatus. Germline CDR1 LNHDA, CDR2 SQIVND (reference sequence). Between the trimmed V and J ends, which lost 6 bases and 3 bases, there was a span of 20 bases. This CDR3 spans 17 amino acids. Study-level points and caveats: Per a prior analysis, the majority of TCR beta V segments were productive roughly 87% or roughly 30% of the time. A few chains linked to CMV were shown in vitro to be specific for CMV antigens.

This clone occurred once. The antigen is undetermined. This receptor was obtained from a human donor in good health. This chain connects TRBV19 to TRBJ1-4; D is possibly TRBD1 (6 bases). The sequenced sample consisted of PBMCs. CDR3 loop: CASRKSVTGSPNEKLFF. CDR3 coding DNA: TGTGCCAGTAGAAAGAGTGTAACAGGGAGTCCTAATGAAAAACTGTTTTTT.